The source of this TCR beta chain is a study of cytomegalovirus exposure and HLA in healthy donors. Study at large: Assignment to the Caucasian-associated ancestry cluster applied to approximately 79% of the approximately 360 genotyped donors.

This CDR3 spans 13 amino acids. Germline-derived CDR1 and CDR2 are SGHRS and YFSETQ. V was cut by 4 bases and J by 2 bases, with 10 bases left in between. Study-wide results and limits: Rarity marked most TCR sequences, yet some public TCRs occurred in many donors. By HLA locus, TCR association rates varied in a later analysis, with DRB1 showing the most and HLA-C the fewest. In a later analysis, at a false discovery rate of 0.05, over 15,000 TCR beta sequences matched HLA alleles.

The PCR ran on 60 Vbeta and 13 Jbeta primers. Sequencing used immunoSEQ multiplex PCR; TCRdb keeps in-frame clones, though not all of them. This table holds roughly 89,000 clones, 80% found once. With regard to this clone: Antigen unknown.

The TCR sequence derives from a man aged 18 to 30 in good health and CMV-seronegative. Sample: PBMCs. The V and J genes are TRBV5-1 and TRBJ2-7; D might be TRBD2 (5 bases). Here the CDR3 reads CASSAGLTYEQYF. The CDR3, as DNA: TGCGCCAGCAGCGCGGGCCTAACCTACGAGCAGTACTTC.